This record covers a single T cell receptor (beta chain). This clone's antigen is unknown. No per-base quality is available; no much larger clone lies one base away. This sample stems from a study of T cell clonotyping in hematopoietic cell transplantation (dated by TCRdb to the early 2020s). In terms of the full investigation: A total of 150 or so blood samples were gathered in the study from over 30 consecutive transplant recipients along with their related donors. Patient recruitment ran from late 2015 to January 2017, and follow-up continued until late 2020 or death. On the study overall, not on this receptor specifically: After transplant, TCR diversity in recipients dropped, and pathologically expanded clonotypes increased progressively from day 30 to day 180. Overlap with donor repertoires was found for only a small fraction of recipient repertoires, with over 95% found to appear de novo at the given depth. Sample size was limited, and cells were not sorted, so CD4 and CD8 repertoire contributions could not be separated. Broader TCR repertoire diversity after transplant was predicted by Inverse Simpson Index values from donors and from recipients before transplant.

CDR1 and CDR2 (SGHDT, YYEEEE) derive from the germline V gene. V is pruned by 4 bases and J by 3 bases, leaving 12 bases of the junction without a gene match. Its CDR3 holds 17 amino acids, cysteine through phenylalanine. Just CDR3 DNA is preserved here, 51 bases in frame from base 1. The immunoSEQ assay, a bias-controlled multiplex PCR using V- and J-specific primers, was used to amplify TCR beta CDR3 regions from genomic DNA. A second PCR step added a proprietary barcode and Illumina adapter sequences to the CDR3 amplicons. An Illumina MiSeq instrument was used to sequence the CDR3 libraries. On the authors' methods: Export and quality control were performed with immunoSEQ Analyzer 3.0, and downstream analyses were performed with R Bioconductor and Immunarch. Only productive rearrangements within the normalized downsampled data set were used in the calculation of repertoire metrics. Pathologically expanded clonotypes were defined as those larger than 5 templates in the normalized cohort. The Inverse Simpson Index was used to measure repertoire diversity. To capture all clonotypes, CMV-specificity analyses were performed on the non-normalized data set. The table comes from immuneACCESS by way of TCRdb, which keeps in-frame sequences with V and J called. Part of the clones is missing from these tables; in studies checked, under half for an unresolved V gene and the rest for unknown reasons. V, J and clone size reflect that table, while D and trimming were determined from the DNA. In all, the sample holds approximately 8,700 clones, and roughly 85% of those were seen once. The top ten clones comprise approximately 32% of the sample.

The sample's time point label, decoded: 180 days after allo-HCT. Blood samples were obtained from recipients approximately 28 days before transplant and at days 30, 100 and 180 after transplant. Nuclei Lysis Solution was used to extract genomic DNA from fresh or cryopreserved unfractionated peripheral blood mononuclear cells. The chain was built from TRBV5-6 and TRBJ1-1; TRBD1 lines up with 10 middle nucleotides. The origin of this receptor is a female patient younger than 45 who had an allogeneic stem cell transplant, so the T cells may come from the graft donor. Some clones in this sample may be carry-over from other donors' samples. Material: PBMCs, obtained 180 days after allogeneic stem cell transplant. Read as DNA, the sequence is TGTGCCAGCAGCCCGGGACAGGGGCAGGTGTTATACACTGAAGCTTTCTTT. Its protein is CASSPGQGQVLYTEAFF.